Included here is one T cell receptor (beta chain) sequence, with context. What it binds is unknown. This specimen comes from a study of T cells in Graves' hyperthyroidism and ophthalmopathy. General study results and limits: Most thyroid clonotypes expanded above 0.001 were also detected in blood.

V lost 4 bases, J lost 4 bases, and 14 bases lay in between. CDR1 is SGHDT and CDR2 is YYEEEE in the germline V gene. The CDR3 is made up of 15 amino acids. It was uncontrolled infection, other autoimmune disease, pregnancy or lactation that excluded patients. From RNA transcripts, TCR beta CDR3 regions were amplified. The HTBI set primed first-round TCR CDR3 RT-PCR. TCRdb re-called the multiplex PCR reads through MiXCR, storing one row per CDR3 protein. The sample has approximately 400,000 distinct CDR3 sequences; 15% to 19% are singletons. The specimen was blood. The TCR sequence derives from a woman aged 18 to 35 with Graves' hyperthyroidism that later progressed to Graves' ophthalmopathy. The chain uses TRBV5-6 and TRBJ2-2, with D maybe TRBD1 (5 bases). The CDR3 DNA follows: TGTGCCAGCAGCCCCATGGGGCGAGTCACCGGGGAGCTGTTTTTT. It yields the protein CASSPMGRVTGELFF.